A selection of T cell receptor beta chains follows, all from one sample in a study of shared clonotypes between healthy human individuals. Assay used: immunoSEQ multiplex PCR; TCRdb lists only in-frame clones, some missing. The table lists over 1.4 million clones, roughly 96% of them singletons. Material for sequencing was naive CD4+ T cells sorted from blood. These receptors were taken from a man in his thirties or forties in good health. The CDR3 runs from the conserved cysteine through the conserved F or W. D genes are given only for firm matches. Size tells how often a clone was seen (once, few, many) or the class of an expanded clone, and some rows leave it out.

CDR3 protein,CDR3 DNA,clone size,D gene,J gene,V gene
CASSTTGGSNQPQHF,TGTGCCAGTAGTACAACAGGGGGCTCAAATCAGCCCCAGCATTTT,.,TRBD1,TRBJ1-5,TRBV19
CASSSPGLVYEQYF,TGTGCCAGCAGTTCACCGGGACTAGTCTACGAGCAGTACTTC,few,TRBD2,TRBJ2-7,TRBV28
CASSLGAPGLFREQYF,TGTGCCAGCAGCTTGGGGGCTCCAGGCCTTTTCAGGGAGCAGTACTTC,.,.,TRBJ2-7,TRBV7-9
CASSVGGTSSYEQFF,TGTGCCAGCAGCGTAGGAGGGACTAGCTCGTATGAGCAGTTCTTC,.,TRBD2,TRBJ2-1,TRBV9
CASSFPSNYGYTF,TGTGCCAGCAGTTTTCCTTCTAACTATGGCTACACCTTC,.,.,TRBJ1-2,TRBV28
CASSLAGRSGANVLTF,TGTGCCAGCAGCTTAGCGGGGCGCTCTGGGGCCAACGTCCTGACTTTC,.,.,TRBJ2-6,TRBV7-9
CASSARTGSFYEQYF,TGTGCCAGCAGCGCCAGGACAGGGAGCTTCTACGAGCAGTACTTC,.,TRBD1,TRBJ2-7,TRBV2
CASILGREQYF,TGTGCCAGCATTTTAGGACGGGAGCAGTACTTC,.,.,TRBJ2-7,TRBV6-4
CAIRDRGTDTQYF,TGTGCCATCCGGGACAGGGGCACAGATACGCAGTATTTT,.,TRBD1,TRBJ2-3,TRBV2
CATYPGQGVYEQYF,TGTGCCACCTACCCGGGACAGGGTGTGTACGAGCAGTACTTC,once,TRBD1,TRBJ2-7,TRBV6-1
CASTGGTEAFF,TGTGCCAGCACAGGGGGCACTGAAGCTTTCTTT,.,TRBD1,TRBJ1-1,TRBV7-9